This T cell receptor beta chain was retrieved from a study of Ad26.COV2.S vaccination and SARS-CoV-2 variants. This CDR3 comprises 13 residues. With V trimmed by 10 bases and J by 4 bases, 4 bases remained unmatched. Germline V CDR1 and CDR2: MNHNY, SVGAGI (reference sequence). The count of this clone is one. TCRdb's table, derived via immunoSEQ multiplex PCR, lists solely in-frame clones and lacks some. The repertoire consists of under 150,000 clones, with 86% occurring once and the leading ten covering approximately 5.1%. The receptor was derived from a human donor who had recovered from COVID-19. The sequences come from peripheral blood, collected after recovery from COVID-19. The chain has TRBV6-6 and TRBJ1-3; the match to TRBD1 covers 10 bases. Written as DNA, the CDR3 is TGTGCCACTTGGACAGGGGGAGGAAACACCATATATTTT. Encoded protein: CATWTGGGNTIYF.